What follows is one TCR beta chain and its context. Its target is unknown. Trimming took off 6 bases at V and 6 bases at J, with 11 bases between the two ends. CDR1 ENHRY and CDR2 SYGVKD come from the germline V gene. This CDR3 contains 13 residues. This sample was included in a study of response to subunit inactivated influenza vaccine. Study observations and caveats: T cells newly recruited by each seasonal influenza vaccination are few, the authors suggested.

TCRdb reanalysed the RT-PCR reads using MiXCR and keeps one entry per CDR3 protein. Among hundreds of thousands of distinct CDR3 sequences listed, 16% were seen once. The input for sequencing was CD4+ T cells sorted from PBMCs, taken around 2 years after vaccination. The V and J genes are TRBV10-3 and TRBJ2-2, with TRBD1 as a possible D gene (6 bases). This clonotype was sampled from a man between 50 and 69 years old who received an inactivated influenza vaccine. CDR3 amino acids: CAIRGTGPGELFF. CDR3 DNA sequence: TGTGCCATCAGAGGAACAGGGCCCGGGGAGCTGTTTTTT.